This is a list of T cell receptor beta chains from one sample in a study of blood T cell repertoires in COVID-19. Assay used: immunoSEQ multiplex PCR; TCRdb lists only in-frame clones, some missing. The sample contains roughly 250,000 clones, roughly 90% of which appear only once. Sequencing was performed on PBMCs or T cells enriched from blood (not recorded which). The receptor source for this set is a woman in her 30s with acute COVID-19. CDR3s leave out the opening cysteine and the closing phenylalanine or tryptophan. Each record gives: V gene, J gene, CDR3 protein.

TRBV4-3	TRBJ1-3	ASSQEYPSGNTIY
TRBV5-1	TRBJ2-3	ASSLTFGDTQY
TRBV30	TRBJ1-5	AWSPQYNQPQH
TRBV29-1	TRBJ1-2	SVEEGRGQDYT
TRBV30	TRBJ1-3	AWKSGRISGNTIY
TRBV25-1	TRBJ1-1	ASTADFLGTEAF
TRBV5-8	TRBJ1-1	ASSPTYEAF
TRBV5-6	TRBJ2-7	ASSLSGPGGPGAYEQY
TRBV19	TRBJ1-5	ASSFIQGASQPQH
TRBV3-1/TRBV3-2	TRBJ1-6	ASRRQGVISPLH
TRBV4-3	TRBJ1-1	ASSQGRANTEAF
TRBV3-1/TRBV3-2	TRBJ1-1	ASSPKPHRGENTEAF
TRBV3-1/TRBV3-2	TRBJ2-5	ASSQESRGKETQY
TRBV20-1	TRBJ2-1	SASGQGVYNEQF
TRBV19	TRBJ1-2	ASSRGGGYT
TRBV15	TRBJ1-5	ATSRDKGTVNQPQH
TRBV28	TRBJ1-4	ASSLPTEKLF
TRBV19	TRBJ1-1	ASRPWEQGGAGTEAF
TRBV6-2/TRBV6-3	TRBJ1-5	ASSYPGTAYQPQH
TRBV6-5	TRBJ1-2	ASSPQGADGYT
TRBV6-2/TRBV6-3	TRBJ2-1	ASSYLRGAEQF
TRBV6-5	TRBJ2-7	ASRPTSGGAGQY
TRBV5-1	TRBJ2-5	ASSLTGEETQY
TRBV5-1	TRBJ2-7	ASSLTGTGLYEQY
TRBV27	TRBJ2-7	ASSKTPGQGRYEQY
TRBV5-5	TRBJ2-7	ASSFDSVTGDLSEQY
TRBV5-4	TRBJ1-2	ASSPGWQGEKWGYT
TRBV2	TRBJ1-1	ASSLRGGNTEAF
TRBV10-3	TRBJ1-1	AISSYPGHSNTEAF
TRBV2	TRBJ1-3	ASSKQGAGNTIY
TRBV6-2/TRBV6-3	TRBJ1-1	ASRPGQGGGTEAF
TRBV19	TRBJ1-5	ASSEQGLSNQPQH
TRBV11-3	TRBJ2-5	ASSLSPGQETQY
TRBV19	TRBJ2-2	ASKGEGLLRTTGELF
TRBV4-3	TRBJ1-1	ASSRQGDTEAF
TRBV7-9	TRBJ1-2	ASSPGGGSYGYT
TRBV7-2	TRBJ2-5	ASSLSRETQY
TRBV11-3	TRBJ1-1	ASSLMGDTEAF